This T cell receptor beta chain originates from a study of vaccination and CD4 T cells after COVID-19. The CDR3 spans 15 residues. The ends were cut back, 1 base at V and 2 bases at J, with 9 bases in the middle. Germline V lookup: CDR1 SGHNT, CDR2 YENEEA. The Oncomine TCR Beta short-read assay sequenced DNA from cultured CD4+ T cells. TCRdb analysed the PCR reads with MiXCR anew, one entry per CDR3 protein. Counted here are 15,000 to 20,000 distinct CDR3 sequences, around 44% occurring once; the ten biggest clones make up roughly 25%. This clonotype was seen only a few times. Antigen unknown. The treatment is: approximately nine-day PBMC culture with coronavirus spike peptide pools or control peptides (ViraFEST assay). Alongside approximately 10 IU/ml IL-2 and approximately 9.3 ug/ml peptide pools, PBMCs were cultured at about 2.2 million per well.

This chain links TRBV11-3 with TRBJ1-3; D unresolved. The origin of this receptor is a human donor who had recovered from COVID-19. The sample here was CD4+ T cells from blood, cultured in vitro, taken before SARS-CoV-2 vaccination. CDR3 nucleotide sequence: TGTGCCAGCAGCTTAGCAGGAGGTACTGGAAACACCATATATTTT. It specifies CASSLAGGTGNTIYF. The full variable domain, with the rest looked up from reference TRBV11-3 and TRBJ1-3, is EAGVVQSPRYKIIEKKQPVAFWCNPISGHNTLYWYLQNLGQGPELLIRYENEEAVDDSQLPKDRFSAERLKGVDSTLKIQPAELGDSAVYLCASSLAGGTGNTIYFGEGSWLTVV.